This is a list of T cell receptor beta chains from one sample in a study of CD8 T cells in Susac syndrome. TCRdb fed the immunoSEQ multiplex PCR reads into MiXCR, producing one record per CDR3 protein. Of about 76,000 distinct CDR3 sequences in the sample, over 75% were seen once. Specimen: CD8+ T cells from PBMCs. These receptors all stem from a human donor with multiple sclerosis. CDR3s include the opening cysteine and the closing phenylalanine or tryptophan. The D gene is left open where the match is weak. The listing skips clone size in some rows; elsewhere it reads once, few, many or a size class.

V	D	J	size	DNA	CDR3
TRBV18	NA	TRBJ1-2	NA	TGTGCCAGCTCACAGGACAGTGACTATGGCTACACCTTC	CASSQDSDYGYTF
TRBV19	NA	TRBJ1-4	NA	TGTGCCAGTAGTAATGCGGGCGATTGGAAAAAACTGTTTTTT	CASSNAGDWKKLFF
TRBV4-1	NA	TRBJ1-1	NA	TGCGCCAGCAGCCAAGTAGGCCCGAACACTGAAGCTTTCTTT	CASSQVGPNTEAFF
TRBV11-2	TRBD1	TRBJ1-1	NA	TGTGCCAGCAGCTTAGATGCACAGGGGCTGGGGACTGAAGCTTTCTTT	CASSLDAQGLGTEAFF
TRBV11-1	NA	TRBJ1-1	NA	TGTGCCAGCAGCTTTACCAGGGGAGGCACTGAAGCTTTCTTT	CASSFTRGGTEAFF
TRBV7-2	NA	TRBJ1-1	once	TGTGCCAGCAGCCTCGGAGGGGACCCGAACACTGAAGCTTTCTTT	CASSLGGDPNTEAFF
TRBV10-3	TRBD1	TRBJ1-4	NA	TGTGCCATCAGTGAGCCCCGGGACAGCTGCTCTCGGAAACTGTTTTTT	CAISEPRDSCSRKLFF
TRBV12-3/TRBV12-4	NA	TRBJ2-5	NA	TGTGCCAGCAGTTTAGCTGGAGGGCACGAGACCCAGTACTTC	CASSLAGGHETQYF
TRBV20-1	NA	TRBJ2-7	NA	TGCAGTGCTAGGGGCAGGAGGGCCTACGAGCAGTACTTC	CSARGRRAYEQYF
TRBV2	NA	TRBJ1-1	NA	TGTGCCAGCAGTGAGGACAGCTCGAACACTGAAGCTTTCTTT	CASSEDSSNTEAFF
TRBV27	NA	TRBJ2-7	NA	TGTGCCAGCAGTTTATCGACCGGGAGCTCCTACGAGCAGTACTTC	CASSLSTGSSYEQYF
TRBV19	TRBD1	TRBJ2-7	NA	TGTGCCAGTAGTCACAGGGGGCTGGGCGAGCAGTACTTC	CASSHRGLGEQYF
TRBV9	TRBD2	TRBJ2-1	NA	TGTGCCAGCAGCCCTCCTAGCGGGAGGCGGTACAATGAGCAGTTCTTC	CASSPPSGRRYNEQFF
TRBV12-3/TRBV12-4	TRBD2	TRBJ2-5	NA	TGTGCCAGCAGCTCCAGACTAGCGGGGGTAGAGACCCAGTACTTC	CASSSRLAGVETQYF
TRBV9	TRBD1	TRBJ2-3	NA	TGTGCCAGCAGCGTAGAGGGGTGGACAGGGGATAGCACAGATACGCAGTATTTT	CASSVEGWTGDSTDTQYF
TRBV7-2	NA	TRBJ2-3	NA	TGTGCCAGCAGCTTCCCCAGGGAATCAGATACGCAGTATTTT	CASSFPRESDTQYF
TRBV6-2/TRBV6-3	TRBD2	TRBJ2-7	NA	TGTGCCAGCAGTTACTCAGCGGGAACTCGCCACGAGCAGTACTTC	CASSYSAGTRHEQYF
TRBV27	NA	TRBJ1-1	NA	TGTGCCAGCAGTTTAATCGGGGCTCGGGACACTGAAGCTTTCTTT	CASSLIGARDTEAFF
TRBV25-1	TRBD2	TRBJ2-1	NA	TGTGCCAGCTCCTTCCGGGAGGGCCCGGATGAGCAGTTCTTC	CASSFREGPDEQFF
TRBV9	NA	TRBJ2-2	NA	TGTGCCAGCAGCGCCCTAACAGGGACGGAGTACACCGGGGAGCTGTTTTTT	CASSALTGTEYTGELFF
TRBV3-1	NA	TRBJ2-7	NA	TGTGCCAGCAGCCAAAGTCAGGGTACCTACGAGCAGTACTTC	CASSQSQGTYEQYF
TRBV4-3	TRBD1	TRBJ2-7	NA	TGCGCCAGCAGCCAAGAACAGGGGATTGGCGAGCAGTACTTC	CASSQEQGIGEQYF
TRBV9	NA	TRBJ2-1	NA	TGTGCCAGCAGCCTTACAGGGGGGGACTTTTCGGATGAGCAGTTCTTC	CASSLTGGDFSDEQFF
TRBV4-1	TRBD1	TRBJ1-1	once	TGCGCCAGCAGCTTCGGACAGGCCAACACTGAAGCTTTCTTT	CASSFGQANTEAFF
TRBV29-1	NA	TRBJ2-7	NA	TGCAGCGCCTTAAACCTCTACGAGCAGTACTTC	CSALNLYEQYF
TRBV6-5	TRBD2	TRBJ2-3	NA	TGTGCCAGCAGTCCTCTAGCGGGGGGGAGGGATACGCAGTATTTT	CASSPLAGGRDTQYF
TRBV12-3/TRBV12-4	TRBD1	TRBJ2-7	NA	TGTGCCAGCAGCTCTGGGGACAGTACCTACGAGCAGTACTTC	CASSSGDSTYEQYF
TRBV20-1	NA	TRBJ2-7	NA	TGCAGTGTCGAACGGGACGGGGAAACCTACGAGCAGTACTTC	CSVERDGETYEQYF
TRBV7-6	NA	TRBJ1-2	NA	TGTGCCAGCTCAGCCGGGACGATGGGTGGCTACACCTTC	CASSAGTMGGYTF
TRBV6-1	TRBD2	TRBJ2-2	NA	TGTGCCAGCAGTCAGACTAGCGGGAGTGAGGACGGGGAGCTGTTTTTT	CASSQTSGSEDGELFF
TRBV10-2	NA	TRBJ1-2	NA	TGCGCCAGCAGTGAAGAACAGGGAGACCCAGGCTATGGCTACACCTTC	CASSEEQGDPGYGYTF
TRBV7-9	TRBD1	TRBJ1-5	once	TGTGCCAGCACCACGACAGGGAACAATCAGCCCCAGCATTTT	CASTTTGNNQPQHF
TRBV7-9	NA	TRBJ1-1	NA	TGTGCCAGCAGCTCTCACCAACTCGCCCCGGGTGGCACTGAAGCTTTCTTT	CASSSHQLAPGGTEAFF
TRBV9	NA	TRBJ2-1	NA	TGTGCCAGCAGCGGGAGCAGCTCCTACAATGAGCAGTTCTTC	CASSGSSSYNEQFF
TRBV4-1	NA	TRBJ1-1	once	TGCGCCAGCAGCCAAGACAGGGGAGGGACTGAAGCTTTCTTT	CASSQDRGGTEAFF
TRBV19	TRBD2	TRBJ2-7	few	TGTGCCAGCCAAACGGGGGGAACTTACAACGAGCAGTACTTC	CASQTGGTYNEQYF
TRBV7-9	NA	TRBJ1-1	NA	TGTGCCAGCAGCTCCCGGGACACAGTGAACACTGAAGCTTTCTTT	CASSSRDTVNTEAFF
TRBV12-3/TRBV12-4	NA	TRBJ2-7	NA	TGTGCCAGCAGTTCTCGGACAGTTGAGTCCTACGAGCAGTACTTC	CASSSRTVESYEQYF
TRBV19	NA	TRBJ2-1	NA	TGTGCCAGTAATCGGGGGTATTCGGATGAGCAGTTCTTC	CASNRGYSDEQFF
TRBV25-1	TRBD1	TRBJ2-7	NA	TGTGCCAGCAGTGGACAGGGTGGCGAGCAGTACTTC	CASSGQGGEQYF
TRBV10-3	TRBD1	TRBJ2-7	few	TGTGCCATCAGCCTGGGACAGGAGGGCGAGCAGTACTTC	CAISLGQEGEQYF
TRBV28	NA	TRBJ1-2	NA	TGTGCCAGCAGTTTAACAGGTCAAAACTATGGCTACACCTTC	CASSLTGQNYGYTF
TRBV13	TRBD1	TRBJ2-7	NA	TGTGCCAGCAGCTTAAGCAGGGGGCCCTACGAGCAGTACTTC	CASSLSRGPYEQYF
TRBV7-9	NA	TRBJ2-7	NA	TGTGCCAGCAGCCCTACCCGCGGGACCCCCTACGAGCAGTACTTC	CASSPTRGTPYEQYF
TRBV5-6	NA	TRBJ2-3	NA	TGTGCCAGCAGCTTGCTGGGGTCGATCACAGATACGCAGTATTTT	CASSLLGSITDTQYF
TRBV3-1	NA	TRBJ2-3	NA	TGTGCCAGCAGCCAAGGCATAGTGTCGGGGGCCAACACAGATACGCAGTATTTT	CASSQGIVSGANTDTQYF
TRBV10-3	NA	TRBJ1-3	NA	TGTGCCTCCGACTCCCGCGAAGCGGTCTCTGGAAACACCATATATTTT	CASDSREAVSGNTIYF
TRBV12-3/TRBV12-4	TRBD1	TRBJ1-3	once	TGTGCCAGCAGTGAAACAGGGGACTCTGGAAACACCATATATTTT	CASSETGDSGNTIYF
TRBV7-2	NA	TRBJ1-1	NA	TGTGCCAGCAGCTTAACCGGGCAGGGGATAAGCACTGAAGCTTTCTTT	CASSLTGQGISTEAFF
TRBV5-1	NA	TRBJ2-1	NA	TGCGCCAGCAGCTTGTATTCGGGGGCCGATGAGCAGTTCTTC	CASSLYSGADEQFF
TRBV2	NA	TRBJ1-6	NA	TGTGCCAGCAGGGGAGAAAATTCACCCCTCCACTTT	CASRGENSPLHF
TRBV20-1	NA	TRBJ2-3	NA	TGCAGTGCTAGTGAGGAAGCCCATACGACCCTTAGCACAGATACGCAGTATTTT	CSASEEAHTTLSTDTQYF
TRBV7-6	TRBD1	TRBJ2-7	NA	TGTGCCAGCAGCCCCCGGACAGGCCTCGACGAGCAGTACTTC	CASSPRTGLDEQYF
TRBV11-2	NA	TRBJ2-2	NA	TGTGCCAGCAGCCTAGGATCGAGAACCGGGGAGCTGTTTTTT	CASSLGSRTGELFF
TRBV12-3/TRBV12-4	NA	TRBJ2-2	NA	TGTGCGGGGCAGTCGAACACCGGGGAGCTGTTTTTT	CAGQSNTGELFF
TRBV6-2/TRBV6-3	TRBD1	TRBJ1-5	NA	TGTGCCAGCAGTTACTTTGACAGGGGACAGCCCCAGCATTTT	CASSYFDRGQPQHF
TRBV18	NA	TRBJ2-2	NA	TGTGCCAGCTCACCGATCGGGACGGCGAACACCGGGGAGCTGTTTTTT	CASSPIGTANTGELFF
TRBV20-1	NA	TRBJ2-2	NA	TGCAGTGCCCGAAGGCGCTTGGCCGGGGAGCTGTTTTTT	CSARRRLAGELFF
TRBV27	TRBD2	TRBJ2-2	once	TGTGCCAGCCGACTAGCGGGGTCCACCGGGGAGCTGTTTTTT	CASRLAGSTGELFF
TRBV27	NA	TRBJ1-2	NA	TGTGCCAGCAGTCCACGAGGGACGGGGCTATATGGCTACACCTTC	CASSPRGTGLYGYTF